This T cell receptor (beta chain) was observed in a study of CD8+CD57+ T cells in acquired aplastic anemia. Study-wide context: Sorted CD4+ and CD8+ cells yielded DNA averaging around 3 ug.

Genomic DNA, the template, was used for profiling of the TCR beta VDJ and CDR3. From the reads, TCRdb called clonotypes with MiXCR, one entry per CDR3 protein. The sample includes roughly 240,000 distinct CDR3 sequences, around half of them seen just once. Patients included in sequencing had previously demonstrated CD8+CD57+ cell expansion by flow cytometry. Patients had received no therapy at the time of blood sampling. Germline CDR1 LNHDA, CDR2 SQIVND (reference sequence). With 6 bases removed from V and 1 base from J, the gap between germline ends came to 9 bases. The CDR3 is 13 residues long. Study-level points and caveats: Comparison of patients with controls identified almost 30 shared CD8+ CDR3 sequences.

Concerning this clonotype: What it recognizes is unknown.

J is TRBJ1-1 and V is TRBV19; D not certain. Sequencing was performed on sorted CD4+, CD8+, or CD8+CD57+ T cells (not recorded which) from PBMCs. The origin of this receptor is a human donor with aplastic anemia. The CDR3 sequence is CASSSQTNTEAFF. Here the CDR3 DNA reads TGTGCCAGTAGCTCGCAGACGAACACTGAAGCTTTCTTT.